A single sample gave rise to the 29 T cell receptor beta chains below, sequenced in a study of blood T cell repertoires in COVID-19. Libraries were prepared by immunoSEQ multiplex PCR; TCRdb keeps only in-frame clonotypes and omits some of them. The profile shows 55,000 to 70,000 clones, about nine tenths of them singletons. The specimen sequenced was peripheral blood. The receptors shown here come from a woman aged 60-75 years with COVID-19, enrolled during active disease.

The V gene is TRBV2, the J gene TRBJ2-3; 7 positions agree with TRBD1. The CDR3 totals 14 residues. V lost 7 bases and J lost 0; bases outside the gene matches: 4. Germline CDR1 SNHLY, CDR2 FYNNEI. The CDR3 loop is CASKDRSSTDTQYF. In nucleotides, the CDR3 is TGTGCCAGCAAGGACAGGTCTAGCACAGATACGCAGTATTTT.

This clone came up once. The CDR3 DNA follows: TGCAGCGGGGCGGACAGTGAAGCTTTCTTT. Translated: CSGADSEAFF. The chain has TRBV29-1 and TRBJ1-1, with TRBD1 as a possible D gene (6 bases). V gave up 7 bases and J gave up 7 bases, with 10 bases separating them. CDR3 length equals 10 residues. Germline V lookup: CDR1 SQVTM, CDR2 ANQGSEA.

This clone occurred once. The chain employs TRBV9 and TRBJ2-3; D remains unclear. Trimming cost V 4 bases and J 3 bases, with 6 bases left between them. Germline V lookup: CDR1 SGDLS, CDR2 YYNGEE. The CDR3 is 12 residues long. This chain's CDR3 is CASSPQTDTQYF. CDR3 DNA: TGTGCCAGCAGCCCCCAGACAGATACGCAGTATTTT.

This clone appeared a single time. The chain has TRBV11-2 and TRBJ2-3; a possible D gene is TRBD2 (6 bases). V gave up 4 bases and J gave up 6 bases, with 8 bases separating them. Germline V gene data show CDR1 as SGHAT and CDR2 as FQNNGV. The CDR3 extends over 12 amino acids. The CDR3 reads CASSSRGDTQYF. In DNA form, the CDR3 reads TGTGCCAGCAGCTCACGGGGGGATACGCAGTATTTT.

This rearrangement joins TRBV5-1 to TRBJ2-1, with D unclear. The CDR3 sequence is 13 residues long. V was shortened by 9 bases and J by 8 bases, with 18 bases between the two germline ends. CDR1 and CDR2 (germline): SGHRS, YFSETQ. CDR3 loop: CATSILNSDEQFF. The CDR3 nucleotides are TGCGCCACTTCCATCTTAAACTCGGATGAGCAGTTCTTC.

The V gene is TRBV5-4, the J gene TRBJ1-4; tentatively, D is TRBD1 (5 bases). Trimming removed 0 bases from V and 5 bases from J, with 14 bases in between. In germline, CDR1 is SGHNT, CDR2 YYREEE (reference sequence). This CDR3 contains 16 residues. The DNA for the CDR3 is TGTGCCAGCAGCTTGGCCTCTGGCGGGACCAATGAAAAACTGTTTTTT. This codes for CASSLASGGTNEKLFF.

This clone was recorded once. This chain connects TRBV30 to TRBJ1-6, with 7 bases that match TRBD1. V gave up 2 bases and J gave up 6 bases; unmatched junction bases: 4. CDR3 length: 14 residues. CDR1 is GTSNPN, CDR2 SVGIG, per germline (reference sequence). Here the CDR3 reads CAWSLGQTNSPLHF. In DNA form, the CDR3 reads TGTGCCTGGAGTTTGGGACAGACTAATTCACCCCTCCACTTT.

CDR3 loop: CATSRDPTGTGGSEQYF. The CDR3 DNA reads as TGTGCCACCAGCAGAGATCCAACCGGGACAGGGGGCAGCGAGCAGTACTTC. The rearrangement uses TRBV15 and TRBJ2-7; 12 bases are a match to TRBD1. The CDR3 runs to 17 residues. J lost 6 bases, V lost 0 bases, and 9 bases had no gene match. CDR1 is LNHNV and CDR2 is YYDKDF in the germline V gene (reference sequence).

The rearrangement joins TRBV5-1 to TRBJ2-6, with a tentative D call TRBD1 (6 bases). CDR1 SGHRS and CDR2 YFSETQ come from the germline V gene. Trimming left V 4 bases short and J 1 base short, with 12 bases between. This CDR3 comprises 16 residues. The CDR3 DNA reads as TGCGCCAGCAGCATGGGACACACATCTGGGGCCAACGTCCTGACTTTC. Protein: CASSMGHTSGANVLTF. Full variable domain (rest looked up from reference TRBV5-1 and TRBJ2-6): KAGVTQTPRYLIKTRGQQVTLSCSPISGHRSVSWYQQTPGQGLQFLFEYFSETQRNKGNFPGRFSGRQFSNSRSEMNVSTLELGDSALYLCASSMGHTSGANVLTFGAGSRLTVL.

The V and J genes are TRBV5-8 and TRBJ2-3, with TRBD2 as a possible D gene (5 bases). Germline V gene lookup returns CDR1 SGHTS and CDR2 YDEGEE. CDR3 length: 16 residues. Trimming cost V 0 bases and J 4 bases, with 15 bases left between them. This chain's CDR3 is CASSLGHQPRADTQYF. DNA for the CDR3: TGTGCCAGCAGCTTGGGGCACCAGCCGAGGGCAGATACGCAGTATTTT.

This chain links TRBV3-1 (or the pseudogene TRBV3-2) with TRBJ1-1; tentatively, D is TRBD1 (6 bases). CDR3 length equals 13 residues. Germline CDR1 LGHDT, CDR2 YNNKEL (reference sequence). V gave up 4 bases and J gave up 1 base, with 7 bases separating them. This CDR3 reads CASSPTGNTEAFF. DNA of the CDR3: TGTGCCAGCAGCCCGACAGGGAACACTGAAGCTTTCTTT.

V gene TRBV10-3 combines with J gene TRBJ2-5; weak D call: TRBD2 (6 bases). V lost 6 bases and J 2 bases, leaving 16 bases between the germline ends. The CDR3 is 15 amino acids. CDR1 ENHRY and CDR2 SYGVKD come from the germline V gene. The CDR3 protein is CAISAEIAGQETQYF. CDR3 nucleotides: TGTGCCATCAGCGCGGAGATCGCGGGGCAAGAGACCCAGTACTTC.

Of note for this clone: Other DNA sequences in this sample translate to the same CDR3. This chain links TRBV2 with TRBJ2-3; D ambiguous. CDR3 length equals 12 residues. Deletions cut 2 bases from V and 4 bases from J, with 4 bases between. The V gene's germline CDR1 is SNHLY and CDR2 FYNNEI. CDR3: CASSERADTQYF. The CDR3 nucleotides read TGTGCCAGCAGTGAACGGGCAGATACGCAGTATTTT.

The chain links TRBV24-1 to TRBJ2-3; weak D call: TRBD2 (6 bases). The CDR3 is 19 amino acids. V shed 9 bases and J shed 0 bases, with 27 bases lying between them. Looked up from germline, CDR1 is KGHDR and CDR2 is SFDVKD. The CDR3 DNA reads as TGTGCCACCTTTTTCTCTGTCTCGGGACTTTCTTTTAGCACAGATACGCAGTATTTT. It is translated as CATFFSVSGLSFSTDTQYF.

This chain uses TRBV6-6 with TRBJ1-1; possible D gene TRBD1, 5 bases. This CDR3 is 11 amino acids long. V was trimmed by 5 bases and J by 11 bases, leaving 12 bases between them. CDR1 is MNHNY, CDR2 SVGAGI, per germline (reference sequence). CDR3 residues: CASSTGGLAFF. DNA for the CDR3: TGTGCCAGCAGTACGGGGGGGTTGGCTTTCTTT.

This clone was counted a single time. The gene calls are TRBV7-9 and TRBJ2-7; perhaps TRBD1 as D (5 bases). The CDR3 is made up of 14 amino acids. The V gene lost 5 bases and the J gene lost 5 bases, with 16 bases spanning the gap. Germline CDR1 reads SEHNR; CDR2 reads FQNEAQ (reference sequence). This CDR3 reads CASSLDPGLNEQYF. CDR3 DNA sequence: TGTGCCAGCAGCCTAGATCCAGGGCTGAACGAGCAGTACTTC.

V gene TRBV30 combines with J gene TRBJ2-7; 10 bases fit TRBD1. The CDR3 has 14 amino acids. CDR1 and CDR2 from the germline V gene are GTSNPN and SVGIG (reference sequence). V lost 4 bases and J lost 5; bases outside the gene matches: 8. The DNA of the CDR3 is TGTGCCTGGAACCTTGGGGGGACAGGGGACGAGCAGTACTTC. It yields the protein CAWNLGGTGDEQYF.

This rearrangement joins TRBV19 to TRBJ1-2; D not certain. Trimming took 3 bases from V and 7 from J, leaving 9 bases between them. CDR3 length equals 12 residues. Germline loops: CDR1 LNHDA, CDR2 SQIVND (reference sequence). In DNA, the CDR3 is TGTGCCAGTAGTATGGGTGGCGGTGGCTACACCTTC. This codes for CASSMGGGGYTF.

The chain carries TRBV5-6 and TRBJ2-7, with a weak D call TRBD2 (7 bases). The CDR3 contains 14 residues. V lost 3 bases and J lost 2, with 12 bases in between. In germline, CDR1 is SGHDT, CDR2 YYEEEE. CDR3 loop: CASSWGGGPYEQYF. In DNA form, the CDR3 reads TGTGCCAGCAGCTGGGGGGGCGGACCCTACGAGCAGTACTTC.

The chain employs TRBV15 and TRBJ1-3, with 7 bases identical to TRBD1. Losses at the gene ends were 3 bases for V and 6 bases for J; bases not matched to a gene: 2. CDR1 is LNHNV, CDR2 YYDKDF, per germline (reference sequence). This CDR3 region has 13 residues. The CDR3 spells CATSSTGENTIYF. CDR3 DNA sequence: TGTGCCACCAGCAGTACAGGGGAAAACACCATATATTTT.

Here the CDR3 reads CASSRPGTSNYEQYF. CDR3 nucleotide sequence: TGTGCCAGCAGTCGGCCCGGGACTAGCAACTACGAGCAGTACTTC. The V gene is TRBV28, the J gene TRBJ2-7, with 9 bases that match TRBD2. The CDR3 consists of 15 residues. Germline loops: CDR1 MDHEN, CDR2 SYDVKM. V lost 5 bases, J lost 3 bases, and 8 bases stayed unmatched.

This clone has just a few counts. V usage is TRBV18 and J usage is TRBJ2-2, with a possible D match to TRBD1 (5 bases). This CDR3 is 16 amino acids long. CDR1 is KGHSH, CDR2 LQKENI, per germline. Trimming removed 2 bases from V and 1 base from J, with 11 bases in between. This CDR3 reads CASSPGAALNTGELFF. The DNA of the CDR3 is TGTGCCAGCTCACCAGGGGCCGCTCTGAACACCGGGGAGCTGTTTTTT.

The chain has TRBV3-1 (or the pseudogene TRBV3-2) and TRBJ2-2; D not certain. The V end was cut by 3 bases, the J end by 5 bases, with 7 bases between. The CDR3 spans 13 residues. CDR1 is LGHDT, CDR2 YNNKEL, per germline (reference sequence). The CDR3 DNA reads TGTGCCAGCAGCCACACAGCTACCGGGGAGCTGTTTTTT. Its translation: CASSHTATGELFF.

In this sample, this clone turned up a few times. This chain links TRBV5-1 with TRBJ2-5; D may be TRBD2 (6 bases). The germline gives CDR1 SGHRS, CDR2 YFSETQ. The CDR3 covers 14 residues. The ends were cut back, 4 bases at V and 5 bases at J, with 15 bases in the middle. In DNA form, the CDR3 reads TGCGCCAGCAGCCGGGACGGGGGAATGGAGACCCAGTACTTC. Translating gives CASSRDGGMETQYF.

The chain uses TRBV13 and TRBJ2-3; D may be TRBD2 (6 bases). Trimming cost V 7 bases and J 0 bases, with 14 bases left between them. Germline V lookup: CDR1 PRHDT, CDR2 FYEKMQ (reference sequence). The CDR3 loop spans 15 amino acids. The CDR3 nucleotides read TGTGCCAGCATCCAAGGGACTTCTAGCACAGATACGCAGTATTTT. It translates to CASIQGTSSTDTQYF.

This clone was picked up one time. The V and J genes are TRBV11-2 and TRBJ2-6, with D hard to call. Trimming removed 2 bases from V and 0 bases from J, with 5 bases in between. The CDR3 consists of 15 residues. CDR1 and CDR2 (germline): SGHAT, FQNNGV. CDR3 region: CASSLHNSGANVLTF. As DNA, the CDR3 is TGTGCCAGCAGCTTACACAACTCTGGGGCCAACGTCCTGACTTTC.

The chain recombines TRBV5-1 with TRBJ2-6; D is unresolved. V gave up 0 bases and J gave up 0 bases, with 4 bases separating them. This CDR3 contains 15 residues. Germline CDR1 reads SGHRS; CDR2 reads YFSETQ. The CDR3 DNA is TGCGCCAGCAGCTTGGGGGCCTCTGGGGCCAACGTCCTGACTTTC. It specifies CASSLGASGANVLTF.

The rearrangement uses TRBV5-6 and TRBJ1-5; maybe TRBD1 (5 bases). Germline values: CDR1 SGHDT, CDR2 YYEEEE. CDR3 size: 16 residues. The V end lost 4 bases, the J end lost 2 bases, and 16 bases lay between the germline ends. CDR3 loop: CASSRAGGTGNQPQHF. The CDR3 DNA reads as TGTGCCAGCAGCAGGGCAGGAGGGACCGGCAATCAGCCCCAGCATTTT.

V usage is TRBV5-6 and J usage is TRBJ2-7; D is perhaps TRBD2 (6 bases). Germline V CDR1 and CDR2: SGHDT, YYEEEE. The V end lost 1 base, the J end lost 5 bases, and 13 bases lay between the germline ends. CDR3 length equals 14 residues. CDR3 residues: CASSLLRGGNEQYF. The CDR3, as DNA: TGTGCCAGCAGCTTGCTTCGGGGCGGGAACGAGCAGTACTTC.